The sequence of this T cell receptor beta chain was determined in a study of identical twins. Overall study findings and caveats: Insertions ran lower in abundant cord blood beta clonotypes, though not in memory repertoires.

A single record per CDR3 protein comes from TCRdb applying MiXCR to the 5' RACE reads. The sample has 700,000 or so distinct CDR3 sequences; over 8.5% are singletons. Turning to this clonotype: Its antigen is not identified.

These data were likewise used in another study, on yellow fever vaccine responses in identical twins.

Sequencing was performed on PBMCs. The TCR was taken from a woman between 18 and 29 years old in good health.

The CDR3 coding sequence is TGTGCCAGCAGTACTAGCAGCACGTACAATGAGCAGTTCTTC. Encoded protein: CASSTSSTYNEQFF. This rearrangement joins TRBV27 to TRBJ2-1; a weak D match, TRBD2 (6 bases). The germline gives CDR1 MNHEY, CDR2 SMNVEV (reference sequence). V was cut by 5 bases and J by 4 bases, with 12 bases left in between. The CDR3 length is 14 residues.